The clone carrying this TCR beta chain was observed a handful of times. The data derive from a study of blood T cells in healthy people across ages. Germline V CDR1 and CDR2: MNHEY, SVGAGI. Trimming took 2 bases from V and 3 from J; bases not matched to a gene: 4. The CDR3 length is 15 residues. The second PCR ran roughly 7 to 12 cycles with a sample-barcoded 5' primer and J-beta primers. TCRdb re-called the 5' RACE reads through MiXCR, storing one row per CDR3 protein. The sample has hundreds of thousands of distinct CDR3 sequences, 40% to 45% seen once. The chain carries TRBV6-5 and TRBJ1-1; 9 bases align to TRBD1. The material sequenced was blood. The receptor was derived from a woman in her sixties or seventies in good health. This CDR3 reads CASSYTGGLDTEAFF. The CDR3 bases are TGTGCCAGCAGTTACACAGGGGGCTTGGACACTGAAGCTTTCTTT.